The T cell receptor beta chain under discussion was sequenced for a study of blood T cell repertoires in COVID-19. Study-level background: From T cells, B-cell-depleted T cells, or PBMCs came the material, which was cDNA or gDNA.

This CDR3 is 15 amino acids long. V lost 5 bases and J lost 1, with 12 bases in between. Germline CDR1 and CDR2: SGHVS and FQNEAQ. Assay: immunoSEQ multiplex PCR; the TCRdb copy retains only in-frame clones and omits some. The data show under 250,000 clones, about 88% seen once. This TCR came from a middle-aged man with acute or convalescent COVID-19. The specimen was peripheral blood. The chain uses TRBV7-8 and TRBJ1-5, with D tentatively TRBD1 (5 bases). This CDR3 reads CASSKTETSNQPQHF. CDR3 sequence (DNA): TGTGCCAGCAGCAAGACAGAGACAAGCAATCAGCCCCAGCATTTT.